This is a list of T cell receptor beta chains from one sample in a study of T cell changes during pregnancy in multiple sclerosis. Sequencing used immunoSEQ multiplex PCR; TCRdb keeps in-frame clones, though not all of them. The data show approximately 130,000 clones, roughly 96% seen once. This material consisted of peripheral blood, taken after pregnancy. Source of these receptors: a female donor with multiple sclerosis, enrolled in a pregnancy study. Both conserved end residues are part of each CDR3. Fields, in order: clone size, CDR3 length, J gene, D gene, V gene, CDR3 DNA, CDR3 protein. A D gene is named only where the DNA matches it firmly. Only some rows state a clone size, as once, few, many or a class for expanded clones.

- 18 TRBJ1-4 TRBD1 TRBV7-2 TGTGCCAGCAGCTTAGTGCCCCCGACAGGGGCAGCTAATGAAAAACTGTTTTTT CASSLVPPTGAANEKLFF
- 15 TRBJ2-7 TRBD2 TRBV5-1 TGCGCCAGCAGACTTCTAGCGGTCCCTCCCTACGAGCAGTACTTC CASRLLAVPPYEQYF
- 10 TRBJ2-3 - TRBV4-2 TGTGCCAGCAGGGCCGGGGTGTGGTATTTT CASRAGVWYF
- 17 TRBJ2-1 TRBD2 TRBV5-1 TGCGCCAGCAGCTTGAGGACTAGCGGGAATTCTTACAATGAGCAGTTCTTC CASSLRTSGNSYNEQFF
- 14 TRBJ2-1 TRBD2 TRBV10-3 TGTGCCATCGGAAAGCGGGATGCCTACAATGAGCAGTTCTTC CAIGKRDAYNEQFF
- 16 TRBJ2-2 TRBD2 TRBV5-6 TGTGCCAGCAGCTTGAGGACTAGCGGGGTCACCGGGGAGCTGTTTTTT CASSLRTSGVTGELFF
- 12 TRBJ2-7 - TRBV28 TGTGCCAGCAGCCCCCCGGGCTACGAGCAGTACTTC CASSPPGYEQYF
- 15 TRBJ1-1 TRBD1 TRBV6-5 TGTGCCAGCAGCCGATGGACAGGGGATAGGACTGAAGCTTTCTTT CASSRWTGDRTEAFF
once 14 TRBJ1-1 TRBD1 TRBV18 TGTGCCAGCTCACCTCAGGGGGCGCGCACTGAAGCTTTCTTT CASSPQGARTEAFF
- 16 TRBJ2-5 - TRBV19 TGTGCCAGTAGTATATGGGACAATACGTACCAAGAGACCCAGTACTTC CASSIWDNTYQETQYF
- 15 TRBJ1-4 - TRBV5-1 TGCGCCAGCAGCTTGGAGGGGGGGGCTAATGAAAAACTGTTTTTT CASSLEGGANEKLFF
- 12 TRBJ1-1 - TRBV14 TGTGCCAGCAGCCAACCCTCAGGGAGGGCTTTCTTT CASSQPSGRAFF
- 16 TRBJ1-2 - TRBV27 TGTGCCAGCAGTTTACGTCCGGGACACTCAAACTATGGCTACACCTTC CASSLRPGHSNYGYTF
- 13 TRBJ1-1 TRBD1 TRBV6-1 TGTGCCAGCAGGGAGACAGGGAAGGCTGAAGCTTTCTTT CASRETGKAEAFF
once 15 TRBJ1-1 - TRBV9 TGTGCCAGCAGCTCCCCCCGGGGCGGGGTGACTGAAGCTTTCTTT CASSSPRGGVTEAFF
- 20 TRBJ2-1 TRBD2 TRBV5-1 TGCGCCAGCAGCTCCTCTTCCCGAAAGACACGCGGGAGTGGGTACAATGAGCAGTTCTTC CASSSSSRKTRGSGYNEQFF
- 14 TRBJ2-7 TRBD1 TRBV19 TGTGCCAGTAGTACGCGGACAGGTTCGGGCGAGCAGTACTTC CASSTRTGSGEQYF
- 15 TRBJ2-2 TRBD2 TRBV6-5 TGTGCCAGCAACCCTAGCGGGGTTCACACCGGGGAGCTGTTTTTT CASNPSGVHTGELFF
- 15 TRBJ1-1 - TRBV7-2 TGTGCCAGCAGCCCAAGGCCCGGGGGGAACACTGAAGCTTTCTTT CASSPRPGGNTEAFF
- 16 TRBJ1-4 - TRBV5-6 TGTGCCAGCAGCCCCGTTCCGTTTGCAACTAATGAAAAACTGTTTTTT CASSPVPFATNEKLFF
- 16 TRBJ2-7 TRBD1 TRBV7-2 TGTGCCAGCAGCTGGGTGCTGGACAGGGCCAACTACGAGCAGTACTTC CASSWVLDRANYEQYF
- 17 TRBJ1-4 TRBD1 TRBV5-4 TGTGCCAGCAGCCCTGGTGGAGGACAGGGGAAAGGTGAAAAACTGTTTTTT CASSPGGGQGKGEKLFF
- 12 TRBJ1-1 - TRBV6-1 TGTGCCAGCAGTGAGTTCGAGGGTGAAGCTTTCTTT CASSEFEGEAFF
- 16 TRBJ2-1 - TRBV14 TGTGCCAGCAGCCAAGAACAGCACAGGTCCTACAATGAGCAGTTCTTC CASSQEQHRSYNEQFF
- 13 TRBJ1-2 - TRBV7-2 TGTGCCAGCAGCTTAGCGCTATCGTGGGGCTACACCTTC CASSLALSWGYTF
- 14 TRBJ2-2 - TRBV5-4 TGTGCCAGCAGCTTGGGAGGGTTGGCCGGGGAGCTGTTTTTT CASSLGGLAGELFF
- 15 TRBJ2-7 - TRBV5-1 TGCGCCAGCAGCTTCGAACAGGCAGAAAGCTACGAGCAGTACTTC CASSFEQAESYEQYF
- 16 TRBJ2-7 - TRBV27 TGTGCCAGCAGGTCGGTAGCGCGGGGCAGATCCTACGAGCAGTACTTC CASRSVARGRSYEQYF
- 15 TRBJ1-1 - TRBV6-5 TGTGCCAGCAGTTACACCAGGGTAGGAAACACTGAAGCTTTCTTT CASSYTRVGNTEAFF
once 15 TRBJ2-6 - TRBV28 TGTGCCAGCAGTTTTAGGGGAATTGGGGCCAACGTCCTGACTTTC CASSFRGIGANVLTF
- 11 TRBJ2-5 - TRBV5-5 TGTGCCAGCAGGGGGGGTGAGACCCAGTACTTC CASRGGETQYF
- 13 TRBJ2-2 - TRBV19 TGTGCCAGTAGTATCCTAGCTTCCGGGGAGCTGTTTTTT CASSILASGELFF
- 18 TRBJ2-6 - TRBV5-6 TGTGCCAGCATCCCCCGACAGGTCCACCAGGCTGGGGCCAACGTCCTGACTTTC CASIPRQVHQAGANVLTF
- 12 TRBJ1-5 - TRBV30 TGTGCCTGGAGTAGCGGTAATCAGCCCCAGCATTTT CAWSSGNQPQHF
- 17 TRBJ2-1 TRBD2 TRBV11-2 TGTGCCAGCAGCTCCGAATTACTAGCGAACTACTACAATGAGCAGTTCTTC CASSSELLANYYNEQFF
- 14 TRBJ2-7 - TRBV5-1 TGCGCCAGCAGCTTGGAGGGGCCCTTCTACGAGCAGTACTTC CASSLEGPFYEQYF
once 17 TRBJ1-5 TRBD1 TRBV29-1 TGCAGCCCCCGTACTGGAGACAGGGGTTGGAGCAATCAGCCCCAGCATTTT CSPRTGDRGWSNQPQHF
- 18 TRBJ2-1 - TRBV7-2 TGTGCCAGCAGCTTAGAGGGAGCGGGCCCGACCTCCTACAATGAGCAGTTCTTC CASSLEGAGPTSYNEQFF
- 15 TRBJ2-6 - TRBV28 TGTGCCAGCGAGTCCGTAAACTCTGGGGCCAACGTCCTGACTTTC CASESVNSGANVLTF
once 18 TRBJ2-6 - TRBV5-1 TGCGCCAGCAGTGGGAATGGGGGCGCTGGGTCTGGGGCCAACGTCCTGACTTTC CASSGNGGAGSGANVLTF
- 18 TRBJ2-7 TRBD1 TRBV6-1 TGTGCCAGCAGTGCCGGGACAGGGGGTCCCGCTAGAATCTACGAGCAGTACTTC CASSAGTGGPARIYEQYF
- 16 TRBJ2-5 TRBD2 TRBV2 TGTGCCAGCAGTCGCGAGGCGGGCGGGAGGGGAGAGACCCAGTACTTC CASSREAGGRGETQYF
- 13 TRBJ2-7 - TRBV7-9 TGTGCCAGCAGCTTGGGGGGTTCCGACGAGCAGTACTTC CASSLGGSDEQYF
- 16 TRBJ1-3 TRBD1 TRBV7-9 TGTGCCAGCGGAGATAAGCGACAGGGCTCTGGAAACACCATATATTTT CASGDKRQGSGNTIYF
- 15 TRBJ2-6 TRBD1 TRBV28 TGTGCCAGCAGCTACAGGGGGCTTGGGGCCAACGTCCTGACTTTC CASSYRGLGANVLTF